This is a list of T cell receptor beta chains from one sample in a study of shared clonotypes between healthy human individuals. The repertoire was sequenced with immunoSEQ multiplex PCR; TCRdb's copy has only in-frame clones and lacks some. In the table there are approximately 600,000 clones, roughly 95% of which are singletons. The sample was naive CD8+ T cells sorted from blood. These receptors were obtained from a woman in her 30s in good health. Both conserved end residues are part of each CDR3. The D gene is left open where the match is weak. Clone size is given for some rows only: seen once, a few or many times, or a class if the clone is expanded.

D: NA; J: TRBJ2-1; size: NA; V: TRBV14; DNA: TGTGCCAGCAGCCAAGGGGGCTGGGATGAGCAGTTCTTC; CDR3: CASSQGGWDEQFF
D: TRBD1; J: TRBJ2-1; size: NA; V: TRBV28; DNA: TGTGCCAGCAGGAGACAGGGCGCTAGCTCCTACAATGAGCAGTTCTTC; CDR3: CASRRQGASSYNEQFF
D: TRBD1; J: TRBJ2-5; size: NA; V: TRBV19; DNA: TGTGCCAGTAGTACCAAAGACAGGGGGCGCGTAAAGGAGACCCAGTACTTC; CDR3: CASSTKDRGRVKETQYF
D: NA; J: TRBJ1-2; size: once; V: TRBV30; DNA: TGTGCCTGGTACCGGGAACCTTTAAACTATGGCTACACCTTC; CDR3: CAWYREPLNYGYTF
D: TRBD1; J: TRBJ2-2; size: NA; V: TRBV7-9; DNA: TGTGCCAGCAGCGCTCCCCGGGACAGGGAATGGCGCACCGGGGAGCTGTTTTTT; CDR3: CASSAPRDREWRTGELFF
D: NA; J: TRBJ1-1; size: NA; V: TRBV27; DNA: TGTGCCAGCAGTATAACAGGGATACTTGGCACTGAAGCTTTCTTT; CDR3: CASSITGILGTEAFF
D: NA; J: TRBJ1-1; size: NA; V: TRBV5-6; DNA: TGTGCCAGCAGCTTGGACAGGGCCATGAACACTGAAGCTTTCTTT; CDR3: CASSLDRAMNTEAFF
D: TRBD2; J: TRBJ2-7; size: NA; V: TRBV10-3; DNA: TGTGCCATCAGTGGGGTGGGGACTAGCGTCTCCTACGAGCAGTACTTC; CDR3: CAISGVGTSVSYEQYF
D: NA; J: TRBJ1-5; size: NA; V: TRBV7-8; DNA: TGTGCCAGCAGCCATCAGAGCAATCAGCCCCAGCATTTT; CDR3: CASSHQSNQPQHF
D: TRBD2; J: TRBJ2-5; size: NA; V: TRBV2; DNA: TGTGCCAGCAAACCGGGACTAGCGGGAGAGACCCAGTACTTC; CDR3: CASKPGLAGETQYF
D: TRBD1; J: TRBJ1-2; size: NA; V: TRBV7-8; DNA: TGTGCCAGCAGCCTCCAGACAGGGGAGGCTTTTGGCTACACCTTC; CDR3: CASSLQTGEAFGYTF
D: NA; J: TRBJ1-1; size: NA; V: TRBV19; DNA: TGTGCCAGTAGTATTACTCCGGGGAGCGCTGAAGCTTTCTTT; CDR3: CASSITPGSAEAFF
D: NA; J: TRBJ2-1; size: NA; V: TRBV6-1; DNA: TGTGCCAGCAGTGAAGCGCCAAGTCTTTACAATGAGCAGTTCTTC; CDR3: CASSEAPSLYNEQFF
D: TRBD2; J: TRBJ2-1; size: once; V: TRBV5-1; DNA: TGCGCCAGCAGCTTGACAACCGGGACTAGCGGGATCAATGAGCAGTTCTTC; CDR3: CASSLTTGTSGINEQFF
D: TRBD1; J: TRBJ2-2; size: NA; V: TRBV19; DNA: TGTGCCAGTACAGACAGGGGGCCGAGCACCGGGGAGCTGTTTTTT; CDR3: CASTDRGPSTGELFF
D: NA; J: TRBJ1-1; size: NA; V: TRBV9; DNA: TGTGCCAGCAGCGAGCCCCTGGATAGAGACACTGAAGCTTTCTTT; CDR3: CASSEPLDRDTEAFF
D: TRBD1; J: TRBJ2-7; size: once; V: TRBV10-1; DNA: TGCGCCAGCAGTGAGTCTGCGGACAGGGGGTACGAGCAGTACTTC; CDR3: CASSESADRGYEQYF
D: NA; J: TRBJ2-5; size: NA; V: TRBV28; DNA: TGTGCCAGCAGTTTTGGGATAGGGGAGCAAGAGACCCAGTACTTC; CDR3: CASSFGIGEQETQYF
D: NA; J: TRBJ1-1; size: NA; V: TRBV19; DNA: TGTGCCAGTAGTGTCAAATTGAGGGGCACTGAAGCTTTCTTT; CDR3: CASSVKLRGTEAFF
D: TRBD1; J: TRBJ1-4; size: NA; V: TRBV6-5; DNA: TGTGCCAGCAGGCGGGGTAGGGAGGGGGCAGAAAAACTGTTTTTT; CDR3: CASRRGREGAEKLFF
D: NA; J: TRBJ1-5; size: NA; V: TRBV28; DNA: TGTGCCAGCAGTTTTGGACAGCCCCAGCATTTT; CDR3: CASSFGQPQHF
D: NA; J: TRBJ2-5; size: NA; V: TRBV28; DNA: TGTGCCAGCAGCTATGGGGGGGGGCACCAAGAGACCCAGTACTTC; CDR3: CASSYGGGHQETQYF
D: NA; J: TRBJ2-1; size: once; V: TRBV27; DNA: TGTGCCAGCAGTTTCACGGGCGCGAATGAGCAGTTCTTC; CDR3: CASSFTGANEQFF
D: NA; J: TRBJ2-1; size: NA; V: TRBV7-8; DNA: TGTGCCAGCAGCTTAGCCCCCCACGGCTCAAACAATGAGCAGTTCTTC; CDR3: CASSLAPHGSNNEQFF